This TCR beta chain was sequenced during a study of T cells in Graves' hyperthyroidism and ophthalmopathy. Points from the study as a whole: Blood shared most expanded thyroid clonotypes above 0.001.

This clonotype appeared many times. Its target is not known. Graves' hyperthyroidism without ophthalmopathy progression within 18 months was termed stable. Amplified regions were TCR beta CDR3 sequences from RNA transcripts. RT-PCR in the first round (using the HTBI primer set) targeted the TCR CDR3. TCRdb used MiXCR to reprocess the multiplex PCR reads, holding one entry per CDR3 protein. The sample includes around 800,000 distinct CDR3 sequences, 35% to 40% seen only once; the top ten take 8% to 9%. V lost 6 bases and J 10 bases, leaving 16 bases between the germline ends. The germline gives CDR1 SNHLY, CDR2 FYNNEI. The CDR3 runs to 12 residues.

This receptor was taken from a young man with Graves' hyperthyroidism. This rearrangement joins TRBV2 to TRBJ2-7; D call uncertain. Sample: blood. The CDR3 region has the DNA TGTGCCAGCAGCTCGGGCCCCCCGGCTCAGTACTTC. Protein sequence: CASSSGPPAQYF.